A selection of T cell receptor beta chains follows, all from one sample in a study of cytomegalovirus exposure and HLA in healthy donors. Profiled with immunoSEQ multiplex PCR; TCRdb holds only in-frame clones, not every one. The data hold roughly 140,000 clones, with roughly three quarters observed a single time. Source material: PBMCs. Source of these receptors: a man aged 55 to 70 in good health and CMV-seronegative. Both conserved end residues are part of each CDR3. A D gene is named only where the DNA matches it firmly. Clone size is stated in some rows and not others, as once, few, many or a class when expanded.

.	.	TRBV6-5	TRBJ2-5	TGTGCCAGCAGTTACGGAGGGCCCAGCCAAGAGACCCAGTACTTC	CASSYGGPSQETQYF
.	.	TRBV7-9	TRBJ1-5	TGTGCCAGCAGCTTAAATGGAGCGGATCAGCCCCAGCATTTT	CASSLNGADQPQHF
.	.	TRBV29-1	TRBJ1-1	TGCAGCGCGACAACCCCTGAAGCTTCCTTT	CSATTPEASF
.	.	TRBV10-2	TRBJ2-7	TGCGCCAGCAGTCTAGCGAAGAGCTCCTACGAGCAGTACTTC	CASSLAKSSYEQYF
.	TRBD2	TRBV14	TRBJ2-2	TGTGCCAGCAGCCAAGAAGCACTAGCGGGAGTCGGGGAGCTGTTTTTT	CASSQEALAGVGELFF
.	TRBD1	TRBV5-4	TRBJ1-6	TGTGCCAGCAGCTTGTGGGGTAGGGGGCATAATTCACCCCTCCACTTT	CASSLWGRGHNSPLHF
few	TRBD1	TRBV9	TRBJ2-7	TGTGCCAGCAGCGTAGATGCGGGACAGGGAGGCGAGCAGTACTTC	CASSVDAGQGGEQYF
.	.	TRBV27	TRBJ1-2	TGTGCCAGCAGTTTACGAGGGGGTCGGAGCTACACCTTC	CASSLRGGRSYTF
.	TRBD1	TRBV28	TRBJ2-7	TGTGCCAGCAGATTAGACAGGGTTGGCGAGCAGTACTTC	CASRLDRVGEQYF
once	.	TRBV19	TRBJ2-1	TGTGCCAGTAGTATAGACCCCCGGGACTACAATGAGCAGTTCTTC	CASSIDPRDYNEQFF
.	.	TRBV5-1	TRBJ2-3	TGCGCCAGCAGCTTGGATCTAGATACGCAGTATTTT	CASSLDLDTQYF
few	TRBD2	TRBV2	TRBJ2-2	TGTGCCAGCAGTTCCCGACTAGCGGGAGTTTCGGGGGAGCTGTTTTTT	CASSSRLAGVSGELFF
.	.	TRBV5-6	TRBJ2-5	TGTGCCAGCAGCTTAACCGGGAGAATGGAGACCCAGTACTTC	CASSLTGRMETQYF
.	.	TRBV28	TRBJ1-6	TGTGCCAGCGGCTTAGGAGGGTCACCCCTCCACTTT	CASGLGGSPLHF
.	.	TRBV5-1	TRBJ1-2	TGCGCCAGCAGCGACATCAGAGCTGATGGCTACACCTTC	CASSDIRADGYTF
.	TRBD2	TRBV10-3	TRBJ2-1	TGTGCCACTCAGGGGCTAGCGGGAGATTACAATGAGCAGTTCTTC	CATQGLAGDYNEQFF
.	.	TRBV19	TRBJ1-1	TGTGCCAGTAGTAGACAGAGGAACACTGAAGCTTTCTTT	CASSRQRNTEAFF
.	TRBD1	TRBV5-1	TRBJ2-7	TGCGCCAGCAGCTTGGGACAGGGGGAGCAGTACTTC	CASSLGQGEQYF
few	TRBD1	TRBV9	TRBJ1-1	TGTGCCAGCAGCGTAGTGAAGACAGGGCCTGCTGAAGCTTTCTTT	CASSVVKTGPAEAFF
.	.	TRBV28	TRBJ1-1	TGTGCCAGCAGTTCAGGGGCAGGGTGGTACACTGAAGCTTTCTTT	CASSSGAGWYTEAFF
.	.	TRBV2	TRBJ1-1	TGTGCCAGCAGTCCCGAGATTACGCGACCCCGTAGGGCGGGTGAAGCTTTCTTT	CASSPEITRPRRAGEAFF
.	.	TRBV11-1	TRBJ2-5	TGTGCCAGCAGCTTCGACAGGACCCAAGAGACCCAGTACTTC	CASSFDRTQETQYF
.	.	TRBV28	TRBJ2-1	TGTGCCAGCAGTATTTTAGGCCGGACTGAACACTACAATGAGCAGTTCTTC	CASSILGRTEHYNEQFF
.	TRBD2	TRBV30	TRBJ2-1	TGTGCCTGGAGTGCGGGGGGTGGTGGGAATGAGCAGTTCTTC	CAWSAGGGGNEQFF
once	.	TRBV29-1	TRBJ2-7	TGCAGCGCCCTGAGGACGGAGGTTGGCGAGCAGTACTTC	CSALRTEVGEQYF
.	TRBD1	TRBV29-1	TRBJ2-3	TGCAGCGCTGGACAGGGTGGAGATACGCAGTATTTT	CSAGQGGDTQYF